This T cell receptor (beta chain) appears in the sequencing data of a study of shared clonotypes between healthy human individuals. The overall study: Donors were a couple of women and a few men aged 18 to 49.

TCRdb's copy holds only in-frame clones and misses some; the assay was immunoSEQ multiplex PCR. The sample carries some 2,000,000 clones, 90% to 97% recorded once. A remark on this clone: What it recognizes is unknown.

Per germline, CDR1 LNHDA and CDR2 SQIVND (reference sequence). Between the trimmed V and J ends, which lost 7 bases and 3 bases, there was a span of 13 bases. The length of the CDR3 is 14 residues. Study-wide findings and caveats: All-four-donor shared clonotypes had higher generation probabilities than non-shared clonotypes did. Sampling involved blood alone; tissue repertoires likely differ.

This rearrangement joins TRBV19 to TRBJ2-1; TRBD1 is a possible D gene (6 bases). Specimen: naive CD4+ T cells sorted from blood. As for subset: CD45RA+ positively selected. The receptor's source is a man younger than 30 in good health. CDR3 sequence reads: CASKFMDSYNEQFF. The CDR3 bases are TGTGCCAGTAAATTCATGGACAGCTACAATGAGCAGTTCTTC.